This T cell receptor beta chain was recovered during a study of cytomegalovirus exposure and HLA in healthy donors. This clone was recorded only once. With 5 bases removed from V and 1 base from J, the gap between germline ends came to 9 bases. In germline, CDR1 is SGHDT, CDR2 YYEEEE. There are 13 residues in the CDR3. The PCR was carried out with 60 Vbeta primers and 13 Jbeta primers. Libraries were prepared by immunoSEQ multiplex PCR; TCRdb keeps only in-frame clonotypes and omits some of them. The top ten hold over 7.5% of the sample, which has about 82,000 clones, around 68% seen once. This chain links TRBV5-6 with TRBJ2-5, with D maybe TRBD2 (5 bases). The clonotype originates from a man aged 35-49 years in good health and CMV-seropositive. Sequenced material: PBMCs. CDR3 protein: CASSREIQETQYF. The CDR3 coding sequence is TGTGCCAGCAGTCGGGAAATCCAAGAGACCCAGTACTTC.